The subject of this entry is one T cell receptor beta chain. The assay was immunoSEQ multiplex PCR, and TCRdb's table has in-frame clones only and misses some. Among 30,000 to 35,000 clones listed, roughly nine tenths were seen once. These data belong to a study of OX40 agonist ivuxolimab in advanced cancers. Germline loops: CDR1 SEHNR, CDR2 FQNEAQ (reference sequence). V dropped 5 bases and J dropped 1 base, with 15 bases sitting between them. The CDR3 spans 15 residues. The clonotype was recovered from an adult with an advanced solid tumor such as melanoma, head and neck, liver or kidney cancer. The sequenced sample was CD4+ or CD8+ T cells sorted from blood, obtained in a trial of the OX40 agonist ivuxolimab. V is TRBV7-9 and J is TRBJ2-7; D is possibly TRBD1 (5 bases). Here the CDR3 reads CASSPRGSPSYEQYF. The CDR3 coding sequence is TGTGCCAGCAGCCCAAGGGGCAGTCCATCCTACGAGCAGTACTTC.